The clone carrying this TCR beta chain has just one count. What it binds is not known. The same CDR3 is also encoded by other DNA sequences in this sample. Researchers ran the PCR with 60 Vbeta and 13 Jbeta primers. Original data processing: Among the unique TCR beta chains that a later analysis counted, 80 million to 100 million in all, 10 million to 13 million were shared. Assay: immunoSEQ multiplex PCR; the TCRdb copy retains only in-frame clones and omits some. Clone size and the V and J calls come from that table; the DNA yielded D and trimming. The sample has 75,000 to 95,000 clones, about four fifths seen once. This entry comes from a study of cytomegalovirus exposure and HLA in healthy donors. V shed 5 bases and J 5 bases; nucleotides not matched to a gene: 7. Germline loops: CDR1 MNHEY, CDR2 SVGAGI. The CDR3 is made up of 15 amino acids. Regarding the study as a whole: Most CMV-associated TCR beta chains were later found to appear HLA-restricted. One variant, a missense change in DCLRE1C, was linked in a later analysis to TCR beta V- and J-gene trimming. Cytomegalovirus-associated TCR beta chains were listed, numbering 164.

Sequencing used PBMCs. The receptor was isolated from a man between 18 and 35 years old in good health and CMV-seronegative. The J gene is TRBJ2-2, the V gene TRBV6-5; 8 bases are a match to TRBD1. The CDR3, as DNA: TGTGCCAGCAGTCCCCGACAGGGGTGGACCGGGGAGCTGTTTTTT. It yields the protein CASSPRQGWTGELFF.